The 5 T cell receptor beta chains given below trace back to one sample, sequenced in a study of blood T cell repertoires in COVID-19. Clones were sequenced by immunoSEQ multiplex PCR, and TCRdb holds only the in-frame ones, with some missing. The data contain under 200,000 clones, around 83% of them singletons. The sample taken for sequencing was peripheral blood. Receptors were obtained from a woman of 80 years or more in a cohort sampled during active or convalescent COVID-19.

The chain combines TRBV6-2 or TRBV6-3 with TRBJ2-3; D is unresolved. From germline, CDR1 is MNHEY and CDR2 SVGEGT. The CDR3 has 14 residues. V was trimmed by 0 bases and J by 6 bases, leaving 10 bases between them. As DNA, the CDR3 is TGTGCCAGCAGTTACTCCATGACTTCCGATACGCAGTATTTT. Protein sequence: CASSYSMTSDTQYF.

The CDR3 loop is CASSSQAQGIWALGGYEQYV. DNA of the CDR3: TGTGCCAGCAGCTCCCAAGCACAGGGAATCTGGGCCTTGGGTGGCTACGAGCAGTACGTC. The genes are TRBV21-1 and TRBJ2-7; TRBD1 is the table's D call and was not checked against the DNA. TRBV21-1 is flagged as a pseudogene. This CDR3 is built from 20 residues.

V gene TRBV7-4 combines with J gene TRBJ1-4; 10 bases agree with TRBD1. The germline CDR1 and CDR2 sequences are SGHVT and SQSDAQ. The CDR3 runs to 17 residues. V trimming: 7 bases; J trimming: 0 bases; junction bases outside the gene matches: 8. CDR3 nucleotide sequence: TGTGCCAGCATATGGGGGGACAGGGGAGCAACTAATGAAAAACTGTTTTTT. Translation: CASIWGDRGATNEKLFF.

This CDR3 reads CASSADRNNQPQHF. The CDR3, as DNA: TGTGCCAGCAGCGCCGACAGGAACAATCAGCCCCAGCATTTT. V is TRBV5-4 and J is TRBJ1-5; a possible D gene is TRBD1 (6 bases). The CDR3 spans 14 residues. The V end was cut by 4 bases, the J end by 3 bases, with 11 bases between. Germline V CDR1 and CDR2: SGHNT, YYREEE (reference sequence). The variable domain in full, completed from reference TRBV5-4 and TRBJ1-5, reads ETGVTQSPTHLIKTRGQQVTLRCSSQSGHNTVSWYQQALGQGPQFIFQYYREEENGRGNFPPRFSGLQFPNYSSELNVNALELDDSALYLCASSADRNNQPQHFGDGTRLSIL.

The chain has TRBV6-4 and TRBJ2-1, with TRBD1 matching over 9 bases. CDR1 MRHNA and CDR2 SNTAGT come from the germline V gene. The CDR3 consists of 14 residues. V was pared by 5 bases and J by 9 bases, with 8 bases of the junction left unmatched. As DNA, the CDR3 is TGTGCCAGCAGTACCGGGACAGGGACCCTTGAGCAGTTCTTC. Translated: CASSTGTGTLEQFF.